The sequence of this T cell receptor beta chain was determined in a study of a mutant IDH1 vaccine in newly diagnosed glioma. Whole-study context: Patients, over weeks 1, 3, 5, 7, 11, 15, 19 and 23, received a total of eight vaccinations. The earlier regimen, radiotherapy, temozolomide, or both, was most often both. Sex distribution of treated patients was about 62% male and about 38% female; mean age was about 40 years.

As for this clone: Antigen specificity is unknown.

Only in-frame clones appear in the TCRdb table, and some are missing; sequencing was by immunoSEQ multiplex PCR. The sample yields tens of thousands of clones, 70% to 90% seen once. Time point reported: week 5, during vaccination. One vaccine dose held 300 ug of mutant IDH1 20-mer peptide and came with topical imiquimod. The germline V and J ends were trimmed by 2 bases and 3 bases, with 9 bases remaining between them. Germline V gives CDR1 SEHNR, CDR2 FQNEAQ (reference sequence). This CDR3 is built from 14 residues. The starting material was PBMCs, obtained from a glioma patient whose treatment included an IDH1 peptide vaccine. This chain uses TRBV7-9 with TRBJ2-3, with D unclear. This receptor was obtained from a man aged 35 to 55 with glioma. The CDR3 sequence is CASSLTVGTDTQYF. Here the CDR3 DNA reads TGTGCCAGCAGCTTAACCGTCGGGACAGATACGCAGTATTTT.